These 15 T cell receptor beta chains originate from one sample sequenced in a study of blood T cell repertoires in COVID-19 (dated by TCRdb to between 2020 and 2021). Library generation was performed with the immunoSEQ multiplex PCR assay. Entries here come from immuneACCESS through TCRdb and include only in-frame sequences with V and J called. Some clones fail to appear in such tables; in the studies checked, an unresolved V gene covers under half of the shortfall, and the cause of the remainder is unknown. The table for this sample lists just over 300,000 clones; 85% to 90% of them were counted only once. The ten largest account for 1.8% of the sample. Sequencing input: peripheral blood. These receptors were collected from a woman between 25 and 40 years old with COVID-19, enrolled during active disease.

The chain uses TRBV10-2 and TRBJ2-1; TRBD2 is a possible D gene (6 bases). The CDR3 spans 15 residues. V lost 3 bases and J 0 bases, leaving 9 bases between the germline ends. In germline, CDR1 is WSHSY, CDR2 SAAADI. CDR3 nucleotide sequence: TGCGCCAGCAGTGATCTAGCGTTCTCCTACAATGAGCAGTTCTTC. Its translation is CASSDLAFSYNEQFF.

This chain connects TRBV30 to TRBJ1-4, with TRBD1 identical over 7 bases. The CDR3 consists of 13 residues. Germline-derived CDR1 and CDR2 are GTSNPN and SVGIG (reference sequence). The V gene end was trimmed by 5 bases and the J gene end by 4 bases; junction bases not matched to a gene: 4. The DNA of the CDR3 is TGTGCCTGGCACGACAGGGATAATGAAAAACTGTTTTTT. The encoded protein is CAWHDRDNEKLFF. The variable domain in full, completed from reference TRBV30 and TRBJ1-4, reads SQTIHQWPATLVQPVGSPLSLECTVEGTSNPNLYWYRQAAGRGLQLLFYSVGIGQISSEVPQNLSASRPQDRQFILSSKKLLLSDSGFYLCAWHDRDNEKLFFGSGTQLSVL.

This chain links TRBV18 with TRBJ2-1; TRBD2 aligns across 8 bases. J was trimmed by 6 bases and V by 5 bases; bases with no gene match: 6. CDR1 KGHSH and CDR2 LQKENI come from the germline V gene. This CDR3 contains 14 residues. CDR3 nucleotide sequence: TGTGCCAGCTCATCTCAGCGGGGGAGCAATGAGCAGTTCTTC. Protein sequence: CASSSQRGSNEQFF.

The chain is built from TRBV19 and TRBJ1-5, with TRBD1 as a possible D gene (5 bases). Germline assignment: CDR1 LNHDA and CDR2 SQIVND (reference sequence). Deletions cut 8 bases from V and 8 bases from J, with 13 bases between. The CDR3 has 12 residues. The CDR3, as DNA: TGTGCCAGTGGGACGGAGGGCGAGCCCCAGCATTTT. Amino acid sequence: CASGTEGEPQHF.

DNA for the CDR3: TGTGCCAGCAGCTCCAGACAGGGGAGCCAGGATGAGCAGTTCTTC. It yields the protein CASSSRQGSQDEQFF. The rearrangement links TRBV11-3 to TRBJ2-1; TRBD1 agrees at 8 bases. Trimming at V came to 4 bases and at J to 8 bases, leaving 10 bases not matched to a gene. This CDR3 spans 15 amino acids. Germline values: CDR1 SGHNT, CDR2 YENEEA.

J is TRBJ2-2 and V is TRBV7-9, with 9 bases aligning to TRBD1. V lost 0 bases and J lost 10; bases outside the gene matches: 6. Germline V lookup: CDR1 SEHNR, CDR2 FQNEAQ (reference sequence). The CDR3 length is 15 residues. CDR3 sequence reads: CASSLAGTGYAELFF. The CDR3 DNA sequence: TGTGCCAGCAGCTTAGCTGGGACAGGGTACGCGGAGCTGTTTTTT.

The chain has TRBV19 and TRBJ2-3; tentative D call: TRBD2 (6 bases). Germline V lookup: CDR1 LNHDA, CDR2 SQIVND (reference sequence). The CDR3 covers 15 residues. V was clipped by 5 bases and J by 1 base, with 13 bases between them. CDR3 protein: CASSLPGEGTDTQYF. The CDR3 DNA is TGTGCCAGTAGTTTACCGGGGGAGGGCACAGATACGCAGTATTTT.

J is TRBJ2-3 and V is TRBV7-9; 10 nucleotides match TRBD2. CDR1 and CDR2 (germline): SEHNR, FQNEAQ (reference sequence). V lost 1 base to trimming and J lost 4 bases; unmatched junction nucleotides: 2. The CDR3 spans 15 residues. The CDR3 sequence: CASSLVLAGSDTQYF. DNA of the CDR3: TGTGCCAGCAGCTTAGTACTAGCGGGGTCAGATACGCAGTATTTT.

The count of this clone is one. This rearrangement joins TRBV2 to TRBJ1-5; the D is unclear. Germline CDR1 and CDR2: SNHLY and FYNNEI. The V gene lost 8 bases and the J gene lost 4 bases, with 15 bases spanning the gap. The CDR3 has 14 amino acids. The CDR3 DNA reads TGTGCCAGCCGATTTGCCGGGTGGAATCAGCCCCAGCATTTT. Amino acids: CASRFAGWNQPQHF.

This chain links TRBV10-3 with TRBJ2-4; 7 bases line up with TRBD1. With V trimmed by 0 bases and J by 7 bases, 6 bases remained unmatched. This CDR3 region has 15 residues. Germline CDR1 reads ENHRY; CDR2 reads SYGVKD. The CDR3 sequence: CAISESEKQGNIQYF. Here the CDR3 DNA reads TGTGCCATCAGTGAGTCGGAGAAACAGGGGAACATTCAGTACTTC.

The CDR3 region is CATSRGTAQETQYF. The CDR3, as DNA: TGTGCCACCAGCAGAGGGACAGCGCAAGAGACCCAGTACTTC. V and J are TRBV15 and TRBJ2-5, with D perhaps matching TRBD1 (6 bases). The length of the CDR3 is 14 residues. Germline CDR1 and CDR2: LNHNV and YYDKDF (reference sequence). V was trimmed by 1 base and J by 2 bases, leaving 8 bases between them.

The chain joins TRBV19 to TRBJ1-5; 8 bases fit TRBD1. This CDR3 comprises 15 residues. V was pared by 5 bases and J by 3 bases, with 6 bases of the junction left unmatched. The germline V gene has CDR1 LNHDA and CDR2 SQIVND (reference sequence). The CDR3 spells CASSATGGINQPQHF. The CDR3 nucleotides are TGTGCCAGTAGTGCTACAGGGGGGATCAATCAGCCCCAGCATTTT.

The V gene is TRBV11-2, the J gene TRBJ1-1; D is unclear. Trimming cost V 3 bases and J 5 bases, with 13 bases left between them. In germline, CDR1 is SGHAT, CDR2 FQNNGV. The CDR3 totals 14 residues. CDR3 bases: TGTGCCAGCAGCTTCGAGAGGTCTGGGACTGAAGCTTTCTTT. This encodes CASSFERSGTEAFF.

The chain has TRBV5-5 and TRBJ2-2, with 7 nucleotides matching TRBD1. This CDR3 is built from 19 residues. J was trimmed by 0 bases and V by 0 bases; bases with no gene match: 11. Germline assignment: CDR1 SGHKS and CDR2 YYEKEE (reference sequence). CDR3 nucleotide sequence: TGTGCCAGCAGCTTGGTCGGACAGGCAGAACCTCCGAACACCGGGGAGCTGTTTTTT. Protein sequence: CASSLVGQAEPPNTGELFF.

Details on this clone: Distinct nucleotide sequences in the sample also encode this CDR3. V and J are TRBV6-5 and TRBJ1-2; 11 nucleotides agree with TRBD1. The CDR3 loop spans 14 amino acids. Germline CDR1 and CDR2: MNHEY and SVGAGI. Trimming removed 2 bases from V and 8 bases from J; junction bases left unmatched: 4. The CDR3 loop is CASSYTGQGVGYTF. The CDR3 region has the DNA TGTGCCAGCAGTTACACGGGACAGGGGGTCGGCTACACCTTC.